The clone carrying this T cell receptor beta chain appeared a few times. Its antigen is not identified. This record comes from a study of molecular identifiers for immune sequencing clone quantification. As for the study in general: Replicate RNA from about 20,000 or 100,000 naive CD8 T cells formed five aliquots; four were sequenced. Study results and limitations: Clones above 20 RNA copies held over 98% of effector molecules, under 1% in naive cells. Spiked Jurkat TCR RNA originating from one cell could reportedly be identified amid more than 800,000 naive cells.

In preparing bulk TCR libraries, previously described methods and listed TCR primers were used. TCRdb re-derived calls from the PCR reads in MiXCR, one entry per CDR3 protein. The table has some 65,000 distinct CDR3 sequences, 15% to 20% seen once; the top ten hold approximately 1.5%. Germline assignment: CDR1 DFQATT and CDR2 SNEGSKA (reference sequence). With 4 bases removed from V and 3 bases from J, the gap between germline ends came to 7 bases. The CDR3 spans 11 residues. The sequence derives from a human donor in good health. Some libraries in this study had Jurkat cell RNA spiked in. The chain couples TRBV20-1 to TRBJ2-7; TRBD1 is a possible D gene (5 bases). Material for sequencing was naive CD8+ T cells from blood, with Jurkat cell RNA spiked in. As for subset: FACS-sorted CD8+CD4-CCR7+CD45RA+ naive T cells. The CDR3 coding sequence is TGCAGTGCTAACCAGGGCTACGAGCAGTACTTC. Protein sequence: CSANQGYEQYF.